This T cell receptor beta chain was retrieved from a study of human T cells and chemical hapten exposure. Study information: TCR yields per sample varied, mainly owing to small pooled library volume differences. Study observations and caveats: After DPC sensitization, TCRs above 1 in 1000 frequency showed no change.

The CDR3 spans 18 residues. The V and J ends lost 0 bases and 5 bases, in that order; junction bases with no gene match: 14. Per germline, CDR1 DFQATT and CDR2 SNEGSKA (reference sequence). TCRdb ran MiXCR on the 5' RACE reads and lists one entry per CDR3 protein. The table lists tens of thousands of distinct CDR3 sequences, roughly 15% of them singletons, with 6.5% to 7% in the top ten. The starting material, unfractionated whole blood, was used for total RNA extraction. About this clonotype: Antigen specificity is unknown.

This sequence joins TRBV20-1 and TRBJ2-1; 9 bases match TRBD2. This TCR was recovered from a female donor in good health. The CDR3 loop is CSARDGGSRGGLNNEQFF. For the CDR3, the DNA is TGCAGTGCTAGAGATGGGGGGTCGCGGGGGGGCCTGAACAATGAGCAGTTCTTC.